The 18 T cell receptor beta chains reported below all come from one sample, sequenced in a study of blood T cell repertoires in COVID-19. Data came from immunoSEQ multiplex PCR; TCRdb stores just in-frame clones and leaves some out. Here the sample spans 270,000 or so clones, around 83% being singletons. The sample was PBMCs or T cells enriched from blood (not recorded which). The receptors were sampled from a woman aged 45 to 65 who had been exposed to COVID-19.

The chain couples TRBV27 to TRBJ1-2; D remains unclear. The V gene's germline CDR1 is MNHEY and CDR2 SMNVEV (reference sequence). V was clipped by 5 bases and J by 8 bases, with 9 bases between them. This CDR3 contains 11 residues. The CDR3 DNA follows: TGTGCCAGCAGTCCAGGCTGGGGCTACACCTTC. This encodes CASSPGWGYTF.

The gene calls are TRBV5-5 and TRBJ2-7; no firm D call. Germline CDR1 reads SGHKS; CDR2 reads YYEKEE (reference sequence). Between the trimmed V and J ends, which lost 1 base and 7 bases, there was a span of 6 bases. The CDR3 covers 11 residues. The CDR3 region is CASSLKEEQYF. CDR3 DNA sequence: TGTGCCAGCAGCTTGAAGGAGGAGCAGTACTTC. Filled out from reference TRBV5-5 and TRBJ2-7, the complete variable domain reads DAGVTQSPTHLIKTRGQQVTLRCSPISGHKSVSWYQQVLGQGPQFIFQYYEKEERGRGNFPDRFSARQFPNYSSELNVNALLLGDSALYLCASSLKEEQYFGPGTRLTVT.

The genes are TRBV28 and TRBJ1-2, with 12 bases identical to TRBD1. Germline values: CDR1 MDHEN, CDR2 SYDVKM. Trimming at V came to 4 bases and at J to 7 bases, leaving 4 bases not matched to a gene. This CDR3 is 14 amino acids long. The CDR3 region is CASSSGQGAGGYTF. Written as DNA, the CDR3 is TGTGCCAGCAGTTCGGGACAGGGGGCTGGTGGCTACACCTTC.

This clone was picked up many times. The CDR3 DNA reads TGTGCCACCAGTGATCGAGACAGGCGGAGGGGCTACACCTTC. This encodes CATSDRDRRRGYTF. This chain connects TRBV24-1 to TRBJ1-2; D is perhaps TRBD1 (6 bases). Trimming shortened V by 3 bases and J by 8 bases, and 15 bases separated the two germline ends. This CDR3 region has 14 residues. The germline gives CDR1 KGHDR, CDR2 SFDVKD.

The J gene is TRBJ2-2, the V gene TRBV5-1; D unclear. This CDR3 is 16 amino acids long. Between the trimmed V and J ends, which lost 2 bases and 1 base, there was a span of 12 bases. Germline V gene lookup returns CDR1 SGHRS and CDR2 YFSETQ. In DNA, the CDR3 is TGCGCCAGCAGCTTCGGCAGGTCGGTGAACACCGGGGAGCTGTTTTTT. Protein: CASSFGRSVNTGELFF.

V gene TRBV5-5 combines with J gene TRBJ2-1; 14 bases fit TRBD2. The CDR3 covers 18 residues. CDR1 and CDR2 from the germline V gene are SGHKS and YYEKEE (reference sequence). V was pared by 3 bases and J by 6 bases, with 11 bases of the junction left unmatched. The CDR3 DNA sequence: TGTGCCAGCAGCTCGACTAGCGGGGGGGAAATTTACCTCAATGAGCAGTTCTTC. Translation gives CASSSTSGGEIYLNEQFF. Using reference TRBV5-5 and TRBJ2-1 for the parts outside the CDR3, the full variable domain is DAGVTQSPTHLIKTRGQQVTLRCSPISGHKSVSWYQQVLGQGPQFIFQYYEKEERGRGNFPDRFSARQFPNYSSELNVNALLLGDSALYLCASSSTSGGEIYLNEQFFGPGTRLTVL.

The gene calls are TRBV5-6 and TRBJ1-5; no reliable D call. V was trimmed by 4 bases and J by 4 bases, leaving 18 bases between them. Looked up from germline, CDR1 is SGHDT and CDR2 is YYEEEE. The length of the CDR3 is 16 residues. The CDR3 protein is CASSLFAGPGNQPQHF. CDR3 sequence (DNA): TGTGCCAGCAGCCTTTTCGCGGGCCCAGGTAATCAGCCCCAGCATTTT.

A few counts support this clone. The V and J genes are TRBV4-2 and TRBJ2-5; 8 positions match TRBD2. Germline CDR1 LGHNA, CDR2 YNFKEQ. The CDR3 sequence is 15 residues long. V shed 8 bases, J shed 4 bases, and the junction held 12 bases outside the gene matches. Here the CDR3 DNA reads TGTGCCAGCGGATTAAGCGGGGGCGAGGGAGAGACCCAGTACTTC. Amino acid sequence: CASGLSGGEGETQYF.

The J gene is TRBJ2-5, the V gene TRBV5-1; tentative D call: TRBD1 (5 bases). Germline V gene lookup returns CDR1 SGHRS and CDR2 YFSETQ. Trimming stripped 1 base from V and 2 bases from J, with 9 bases between. The length of the CDR3 is 14 residues. CDR3 region: CASSLKGPQETQYF. The CDR3 DNA is TGCGCCAGCAGCTTGAAGGGGCCGCAAGAGACCCAGTACTTC.

V is TRBV2 and J is TRBJ1-6; no clear D gene. The CDR3 spans 15 residues. The V gene's germline CDR1 is SNHLY and CDR2 FYNNEI. Trimming took off 3 bases at V and 9 bases at J, with 15 bases between the two ends. CDR3 protein: CASSDYGGATSPLHF. The CDR3 nucleotides read TGTGCCAGCAGTGATTACGGCGGCGCTACTTCACCCCTCCACTTT. The whole variable domain, filled in from reference TRBV2 and TRBJ1-6, reads EPEVTQTPSHQVTQMGQEVILRCVPISNHLYFYWYRQILGQKVEFLVSFYNNEISEKSEIFDDQFSVERPDGSNFTLKIRSTKLEDSAMYFCASSDYGGATSPLHFGNGTRLTVT.

CDR3 region: CASGPGLAGGPVNEQFF. CDR3 coding DNA: TGTGCTAGTGGGCCGGGACTAGCGGGGGGGCCGGTAAATGAGCAGTTCTTC. The gene calls are TRBV12-5 and TRBJ2-1, with 16 bases lining up with TRBD2. Trimming at V came to 6 bases and at J to 7 bases, leaving 9 bases not matched to a gene. The CDR3 sequence is 17 residues long. Germline-derived CDR1 and CDR2 are LGHNT and FRNRAP. Full variable domain (remainder filled in from reference TRBV12-5 and TRBJ2-1): DARVTQTPRHKVTEMGQEVTMRCQPILGHNTVFWYRQTMMQGLELLAYFRNRAPLDDSGMPKDRFSAEMPDATLATLKIQPSEPRDSAVYFCASGPGLAGGPVNEQFFGPGTRLTVL.

J is TRBJ1-1 and V is TRBV5-4, with TRBD1 as a possible D gene (5 bases). V lost 4 bases to trimming and J lost 10 bases, with 17 bases between them. Germline lookup yields CDR1 SGHNT and CDR2 YYREEE (reference sequence). This CDR3 region has 13 residues. CDR3 DNA sequence: TGTGCCAGCAGCCTGGGGTCGCGGGGGGTAGCTTTCTTT. This translates into CASSLGSRGVAFF.

The J gene is TRBJ1-1, the V gene TRBV11-1; D is undetermined. The V end was cut by 5 bases, the J end by 0 bases, with 13 bases between. Germline CDR1 and CDR2: SGHAT and FQDESV (reference sequence). This CDR3 has 15 amino acids. Here the CDR3 reads CASSPTTRMNTEAFF. CDR3 DNA sequence: TGTGCCAGCAGCCCAACGACGAGGATGAACACTGAAGCTTTCTTT.

This clone has more than one count but fewer than ten. This chain joins TRBV7-2 and TRBJ2-5; weak D call: TRBD2 (5 bases). Germline V CDR1 and CDR2: SGHTA, FQGNSA. V was trimmed by 2 bases and J by 7 bases, leaving 11 bases between them. CDR3 size: 13 residues. The CDR3 spells CASSLPSRGTQYF. CDR3 sequence (DNA): TGTGCCAGCAGCTTACCGTCCCGGGGGACCCAGTACTTC.

V usage is TRBV6-2 or TRBV6-3 and J usage is TRBJ1-2; TRBD1 aligns across 7 bases. The CDR3 sequence is 13 residues long. J lost 3 bases, V lost 6 bases, and 4 bases had no gene match. Germline values: CDR1 MNHEY, CDR2 SVGEGT. CDR3 nucleotides: TGTGCCAGCAGCTTACAGGGGTACTATGGCTACACCTTC. It translates to CASSLQGYYGYTF.

This clone was seen many times. The rearrangement joins TRBV7-8 to TRBJ1-1; 9 positions agree with TRBD1. The CDR3 is 21 residues long. The V gene's germline CDR1 is SGHVS and CDR2 FQNEAQ. V shed 0 bases, J shed 7 bases, and the junction held 24 bases outside the gene matches. The CDR3 loop is CASSLAVRSVTGGNKNHEAFF. CDR3 coding DNA: TGTGCCAGCAGCTTAGCAGTAAGGTCGGTGACAGGGGGGAACAAAAACCATGAAGCTTTCTTT.

This sequence joins TRBV2 and TRBJ1-4, with 8 bases fitting TRBD1. CDR1 is SNHLY and CDR2 is FYNNEI in the germline V gene. This CDR3 has 15 residues. The junction had 6 bases not matched to a gene; V was cut back by 1 base and J by 8 bases. CDR3 amino acids: CASSEGGQGQEKLFF. The CDR3 bases are TGTGCCAGCAGTGAAGGAGGACAGGGTCAAGAAAAACTGTTTTTT.

The gene calls are TRBV9 and TRBJ1-4; no definite D call. CDR1 is SGDLS and CDR2 is YYNGEE in the germline V gene. This CDR3 region has 13 residues. V was clipped by 4 bases and J by 7 bases, with 11 bases between them. DNA of the CDR3: TGTGCCAGCAGCCCTGGGCCCCTTGAAAAACTGTTTTTT. Translating it yields CASSPGPLEKLFF.